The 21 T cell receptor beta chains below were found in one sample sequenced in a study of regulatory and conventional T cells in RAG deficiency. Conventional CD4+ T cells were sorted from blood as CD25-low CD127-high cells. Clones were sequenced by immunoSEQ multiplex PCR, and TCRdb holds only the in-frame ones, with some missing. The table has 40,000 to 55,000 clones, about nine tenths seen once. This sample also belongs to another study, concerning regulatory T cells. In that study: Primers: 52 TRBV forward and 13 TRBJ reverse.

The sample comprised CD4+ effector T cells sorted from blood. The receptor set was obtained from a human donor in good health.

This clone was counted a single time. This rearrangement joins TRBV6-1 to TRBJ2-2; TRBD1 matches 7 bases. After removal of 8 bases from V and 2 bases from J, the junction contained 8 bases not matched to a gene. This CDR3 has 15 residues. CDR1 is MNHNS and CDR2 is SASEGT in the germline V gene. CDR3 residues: CASSPGQPNTGELFF. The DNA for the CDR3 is TGTGCCAGCTCCCCGGGACAGCCAAACACCGGGGAGCTGTTTTTT.

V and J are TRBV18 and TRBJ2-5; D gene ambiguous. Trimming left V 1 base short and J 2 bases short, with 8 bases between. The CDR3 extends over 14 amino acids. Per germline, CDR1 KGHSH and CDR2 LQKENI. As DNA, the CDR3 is TGTGCCAGCTCACCACGACATGGGCAAGAGACCCAGTACTTC. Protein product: CASSPRHGQETQYF. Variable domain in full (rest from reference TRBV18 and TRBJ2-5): NAGVMQNPRHLVRRRGQEARLRCSPMKGHSHVYWYRQLPEEGLKFMVYLQKENIIDESGMPKERFSAEFPKEGPSILRIQQVVRGDSAAYFCASSPRHGQETQYFGPGTRLLVL.

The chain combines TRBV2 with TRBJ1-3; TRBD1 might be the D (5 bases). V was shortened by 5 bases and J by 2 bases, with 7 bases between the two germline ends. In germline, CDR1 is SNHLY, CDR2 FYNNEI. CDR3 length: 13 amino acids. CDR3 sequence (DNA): TGTGCCAGCAGTCGGGACGCTGGAAACACCATATATTTT. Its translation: CASSRDAGNTIYF.

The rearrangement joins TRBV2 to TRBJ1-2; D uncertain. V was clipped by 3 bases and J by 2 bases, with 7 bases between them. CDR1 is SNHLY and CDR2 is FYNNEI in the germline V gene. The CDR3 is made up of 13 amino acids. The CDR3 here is CASSDGQNYGYTF. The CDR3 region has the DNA TGTGCCAGCAGTGACGGTCAGAACTATGGCTACACCTTC.

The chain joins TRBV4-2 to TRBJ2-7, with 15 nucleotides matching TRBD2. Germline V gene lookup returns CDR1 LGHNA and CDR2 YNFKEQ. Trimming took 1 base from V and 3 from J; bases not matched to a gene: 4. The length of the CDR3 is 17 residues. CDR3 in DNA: TGTGCCAGCAGCCAAGGGACTAGCGGGAGGGTAATCTACGAGCAGTACTTC. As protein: CASSQGTSGRVIYEQYF.

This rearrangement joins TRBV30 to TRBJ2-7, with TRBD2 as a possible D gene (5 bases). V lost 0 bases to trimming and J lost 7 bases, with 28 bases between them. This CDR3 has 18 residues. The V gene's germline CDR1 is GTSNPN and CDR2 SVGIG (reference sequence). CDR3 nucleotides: TGTGCCTGGAGTGTCTTTTTATTGTCACAGACGAGTTCGGGGGAGCAGTACTTC. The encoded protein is CAWSVFLLSQTSSGEQYF.

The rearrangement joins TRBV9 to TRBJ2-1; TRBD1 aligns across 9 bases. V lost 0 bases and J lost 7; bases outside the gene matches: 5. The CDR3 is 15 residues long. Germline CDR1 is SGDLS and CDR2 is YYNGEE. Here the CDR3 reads CASSVAWDRVNEQFF. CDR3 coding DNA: TGTGCCAGCAGCGTAGCTTGGGACAGGGTTAATGAGCAGTTCTTC.

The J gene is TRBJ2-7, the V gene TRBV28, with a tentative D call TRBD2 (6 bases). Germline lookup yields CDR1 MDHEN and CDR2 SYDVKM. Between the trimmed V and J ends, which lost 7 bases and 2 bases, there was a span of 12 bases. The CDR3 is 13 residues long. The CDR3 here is CASTPSGAYEQYF. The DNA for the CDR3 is TGTGCCAGCACCCCGTCGGGGGCCTACGAGCAGTACTTC.

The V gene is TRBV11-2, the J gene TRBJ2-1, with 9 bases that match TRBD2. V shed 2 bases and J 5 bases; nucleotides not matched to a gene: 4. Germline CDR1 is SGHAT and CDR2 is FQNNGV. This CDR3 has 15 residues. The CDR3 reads CASSLSLAGNNEQFF. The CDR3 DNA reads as TGTGCCAGCAGCTTATCGCTAGCGGGGAACAATGAGCAGTTCTTC.

In DNA form, the CDR3 reads TGTGCCAGCAGCCCCGGACTCGCAGCGGAGACCCAGTACTTC. It is translated as CASSPGLAAETQYF. This sequence joins TRBV7-9 and TRBJ2-5, with D tentatively TRBD2 (5 bases). V shed 5 bases and J shed 5 bases, with 15 bases lying between them. Germline V gene sequence: CDR1 SEHNR, CDR2 FQNEAQ (reference sequence). The CDR3 covers 14 residues.

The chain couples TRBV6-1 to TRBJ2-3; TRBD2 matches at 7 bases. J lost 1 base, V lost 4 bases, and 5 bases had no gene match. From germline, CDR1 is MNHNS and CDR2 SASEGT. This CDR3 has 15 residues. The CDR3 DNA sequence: TGTGCCAGCAGTGTAGGCCTAGCGGGCACAGATACGCAGTATTTT. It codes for CASSVGLAGTDTQYF.

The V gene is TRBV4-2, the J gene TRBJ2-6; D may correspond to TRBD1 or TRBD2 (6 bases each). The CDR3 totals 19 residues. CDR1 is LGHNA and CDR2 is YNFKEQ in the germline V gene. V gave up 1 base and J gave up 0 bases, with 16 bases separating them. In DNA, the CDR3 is TGTGCCAGCAGCCAAGCACCACTAGGGGGGTACTCTGGGGCCAACGTCCTGACTTTC. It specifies CASSQAPLGGYSGANVLTF.

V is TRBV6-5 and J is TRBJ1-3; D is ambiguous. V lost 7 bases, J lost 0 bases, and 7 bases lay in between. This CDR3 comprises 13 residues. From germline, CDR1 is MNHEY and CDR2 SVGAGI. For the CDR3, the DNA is TGTGCCAGCACTAGGAACTCTGGAAACACCATATATTTT. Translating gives CASTRNSGNTIYF.

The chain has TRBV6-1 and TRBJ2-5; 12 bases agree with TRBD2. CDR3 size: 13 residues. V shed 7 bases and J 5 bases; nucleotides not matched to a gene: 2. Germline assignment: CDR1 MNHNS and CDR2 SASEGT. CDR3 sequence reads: CASTLAGGETQYF. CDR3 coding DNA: TGTGCCAGCACTCTAGCGGGGGGGGAGACCCAGTACTTC.

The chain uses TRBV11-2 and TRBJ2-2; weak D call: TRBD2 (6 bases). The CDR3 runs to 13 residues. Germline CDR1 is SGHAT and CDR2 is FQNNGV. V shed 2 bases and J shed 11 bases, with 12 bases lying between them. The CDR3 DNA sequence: TGTGCCAGCAGCTTATACTTGCGGGGCGAGCTGTTTTTT. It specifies CASSLYLRGELFF.

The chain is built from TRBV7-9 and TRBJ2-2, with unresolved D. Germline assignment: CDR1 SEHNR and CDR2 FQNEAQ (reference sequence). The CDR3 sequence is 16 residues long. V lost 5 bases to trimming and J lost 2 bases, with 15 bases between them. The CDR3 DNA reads TGTGCCAGCAGCCCCGGGCGGCATCGAAACACCGGGGAGCTGTTTTTT. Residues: CASSPGRHRNTGELFF.

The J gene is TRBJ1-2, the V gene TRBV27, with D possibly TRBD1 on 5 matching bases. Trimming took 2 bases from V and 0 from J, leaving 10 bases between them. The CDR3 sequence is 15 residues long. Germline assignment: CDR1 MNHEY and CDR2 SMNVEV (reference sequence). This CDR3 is CASSLMGRANYGYTF. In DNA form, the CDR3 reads TGTGCCAGCAGTTTAATGGGCAGGGCTAACTATGGCTACACCTTC.

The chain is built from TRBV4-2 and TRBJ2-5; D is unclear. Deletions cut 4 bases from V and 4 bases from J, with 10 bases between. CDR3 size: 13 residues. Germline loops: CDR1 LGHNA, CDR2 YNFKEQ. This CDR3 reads CASSLPETETQYF. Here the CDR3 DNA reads TGTGCCAGCAGCCTACCCGAGACAGAGACCCAGTACTTC.

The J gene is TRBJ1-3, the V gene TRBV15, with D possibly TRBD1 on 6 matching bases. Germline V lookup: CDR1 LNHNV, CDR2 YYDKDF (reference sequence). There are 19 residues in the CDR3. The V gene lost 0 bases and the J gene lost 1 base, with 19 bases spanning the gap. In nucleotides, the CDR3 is TGTGCCACCAGCAGAGAAGGAGTGGGGACAACACTTTCTGGAAACACCATATATTTT. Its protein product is CATSREGVGTTLSGNTIYF.

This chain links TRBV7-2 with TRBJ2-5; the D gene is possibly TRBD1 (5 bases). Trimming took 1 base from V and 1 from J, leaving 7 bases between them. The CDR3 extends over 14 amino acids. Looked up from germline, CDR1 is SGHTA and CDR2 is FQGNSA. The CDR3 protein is CASSLGQGQETQYF. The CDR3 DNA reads TGTGCCAGCAGCTTAGGGCAGGGCCAAGAGACCCAGTACTTC.

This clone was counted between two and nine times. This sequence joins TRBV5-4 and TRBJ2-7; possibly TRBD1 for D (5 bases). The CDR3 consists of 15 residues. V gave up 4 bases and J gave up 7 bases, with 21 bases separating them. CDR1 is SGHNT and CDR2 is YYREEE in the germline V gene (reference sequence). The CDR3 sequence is CASSLSLGAQEEQYF. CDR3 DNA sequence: TGTGCCAGCAGCCTGAGCTTAGGGGCACAGGAGGAGCAGTACTTC. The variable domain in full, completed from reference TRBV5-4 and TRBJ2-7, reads ETGVTQSPTHLIKTRGQQVTLRCSSQSGHNTVSWYQQALGQGPQFIFQYYREEENGRGNFPPRFSGLQFPNYSSELNVNALELDDSALYLCASSLSLGAQEEQYFGPGTRLTVT.